This T cell receptor (beta chain) is from a study of blood T cell repertoires in COVID-19. Background on the study: Acute-phase and convalescent COVID-19 samples originated in the United States, Italy and Spain.

This CDR3 has 14 amino acids. Germline values: CDR1 SNHLY, CDR2 FYNNEI. Trimming pared 4 bases from V and 1 base from J, leaving 8 bases between. Data came from immunoSEQ multiplex PCR; TCRdb stores just in-frame clones and leaves some out. The table shows 70,000 to 85,000 clones, with around 82% occurring only once. The clonotype was recovered from a human donor in a cohort sampled during active COVID-19. The gene calls are TRBV2 and TRBJ1-5; D unclear. The specimen sequenced was peripheral blood. The CDR3 spells CASSAERSNQPQHF. Here the CDR3 DNA reads TGTGCCAGCAGTGCCGAGAGGAGCAATCAGCCCCAGCATTTT.